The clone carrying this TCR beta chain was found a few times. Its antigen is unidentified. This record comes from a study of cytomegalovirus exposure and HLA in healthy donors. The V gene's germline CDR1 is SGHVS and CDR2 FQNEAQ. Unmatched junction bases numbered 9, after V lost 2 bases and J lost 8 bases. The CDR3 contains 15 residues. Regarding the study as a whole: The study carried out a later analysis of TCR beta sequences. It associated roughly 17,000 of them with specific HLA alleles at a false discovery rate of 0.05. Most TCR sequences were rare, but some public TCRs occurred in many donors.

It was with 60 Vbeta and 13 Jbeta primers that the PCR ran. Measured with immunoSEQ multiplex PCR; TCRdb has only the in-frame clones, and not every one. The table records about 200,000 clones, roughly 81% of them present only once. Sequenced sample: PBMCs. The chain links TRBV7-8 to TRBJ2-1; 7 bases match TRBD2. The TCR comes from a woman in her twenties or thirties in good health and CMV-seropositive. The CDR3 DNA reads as TGTGCCAGCAGCTTATTCGGGGGGAGGAACCATGAGCAGTTCTTC. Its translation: CASSLFGGRNHEQFF.